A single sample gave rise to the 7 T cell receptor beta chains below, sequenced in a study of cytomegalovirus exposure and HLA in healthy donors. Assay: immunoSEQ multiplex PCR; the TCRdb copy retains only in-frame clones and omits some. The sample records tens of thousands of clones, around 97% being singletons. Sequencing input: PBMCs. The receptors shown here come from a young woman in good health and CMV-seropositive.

The CDR3 DNA sequence: TGTGCCAGCAGGAATGACAGGGGGAACACTGAAGCTTTCTTT. Protein: CASRNDRGNTEAFF. This rearrangement joins TRBV11-2 to TRBJ1-1, with 8 positions matching TRBD1. V lost 6 bases to trimming and J lost 1 base; unmatched junction nucleotides: 4. This CDR3 spans 14 amino acids. Per the germline V gene, CDR1 is SGHAT and CDR2 is FQNNGV.

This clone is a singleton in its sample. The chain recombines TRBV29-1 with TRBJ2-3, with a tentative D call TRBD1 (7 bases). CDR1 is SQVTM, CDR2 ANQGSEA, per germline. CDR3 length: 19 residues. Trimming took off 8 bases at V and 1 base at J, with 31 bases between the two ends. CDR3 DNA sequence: TGCAGCACCCTCCGGGACAGAGGCGGGGCCGGGAGAGGCACAGATACGCAGTATTTT. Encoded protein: CSTLRDRGGAGRGTDTQYF.

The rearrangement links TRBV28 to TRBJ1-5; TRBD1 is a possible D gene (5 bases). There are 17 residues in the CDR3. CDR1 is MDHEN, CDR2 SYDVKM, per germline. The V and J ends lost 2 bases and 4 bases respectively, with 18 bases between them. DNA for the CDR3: TGTGCCAGCAGTTTAGCGCAGGGCCAGGCGGGGAATCAGCCCCAGCATTTT. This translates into CASSLAQGQAGNQPQHF. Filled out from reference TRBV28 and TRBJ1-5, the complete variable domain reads DVKVTQSSRYLVKRTGEKVFLECVQDMDHENMFWYRQDPGLGLRLIYFSYDVKMKEKGDIPEGYSVSREKKERFSLILESASTNQTSMYLCASSLAQGQAGNQPQHFGDGTRLSIL.

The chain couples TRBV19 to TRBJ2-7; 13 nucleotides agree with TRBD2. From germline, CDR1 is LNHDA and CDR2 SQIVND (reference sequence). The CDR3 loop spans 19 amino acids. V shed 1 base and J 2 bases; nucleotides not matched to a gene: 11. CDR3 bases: TGTGCCAGTAGTATAGGACCCAGAGGACTAGCGGGAGAAACCTACGAGCAGTACTTC. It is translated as CASSIGPRGLAGETYEQYF.

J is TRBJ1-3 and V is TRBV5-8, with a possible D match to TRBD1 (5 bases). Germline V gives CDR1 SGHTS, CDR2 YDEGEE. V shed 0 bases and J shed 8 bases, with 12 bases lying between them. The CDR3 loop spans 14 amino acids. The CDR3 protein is CASSLGQLGDTIYF. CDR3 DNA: TGTGCCAGCAGCTTGGGACAGCTTGGGGACACCATATATTTT.

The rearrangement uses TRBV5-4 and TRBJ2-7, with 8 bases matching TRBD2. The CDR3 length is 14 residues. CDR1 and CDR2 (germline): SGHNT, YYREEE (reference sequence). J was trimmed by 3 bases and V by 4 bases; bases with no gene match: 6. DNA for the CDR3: TGTGCCAGCAGCACGGGGGGGCGAGTCTACGAGCAGTACTTC. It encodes CASSTGGRVYEQYF.

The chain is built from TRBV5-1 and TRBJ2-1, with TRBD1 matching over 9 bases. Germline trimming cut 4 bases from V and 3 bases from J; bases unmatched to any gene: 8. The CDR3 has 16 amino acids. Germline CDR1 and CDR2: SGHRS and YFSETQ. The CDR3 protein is CASSGEGQGIYNEQFF. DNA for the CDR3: TGCGCCAGCAGCGGAGAGGGACAGGGAATCTACAATGAGCAGTTCTTC.